A single sample gave rise to the 9 T cell receptor beta chains below, sequenced in a study of Graves' ophthalmopathy and Graves' hyperthyroidism. Amplification from RNA transcripts yielded the TCR beta CDR3 regions. RT-PCR with HTBI primers came first, then second-round multiplex PCR. TCRdb passed the multiplex PCR reads through MiXCR, listing each CDR3 protein once. The table shows 580,000 or so distinct CDR3 sequences, with approximately 35% occurring only once. Source material: peripheral blood or thyroid tissue (not recorded which). The receptors were gathered from an adult man with Graves' hyperthyroidism.

A word on this clonotype: As the CDR3 is not closed by the conserved phenylalanine or tryptophan, this likely results from a read error. The DNA is left out, because the CDR3 cannot be placed on it with certainty; the CDR3 is given as TCRdb lists it. The V call is TRBV9, the J call TRBJ1-6; the tabulated D call, TRBD1, remains unverified against the DNA. CDR1 and CDR2 from the germline V gene are SGDLS and YYNGEE. The CDR3 extends over 10 residues, inclusive of both ends. The CDR3 reads CASSPSPRNT.

This clonotype was found many times. The chain carries TRBV29-1 and TRBJ1-4; 8 nucleotides align to TRBD1. This CDR3 region has 15 residues. V lost 3 bases and J lost 7; bases outside the gene matches: 10. Germline CDR1 reads SQVTM; CDR2 reads ANQGSEA. The CDR3 sequence is CSVEIPGGQGEKLFF. CDR3 DNA: TGCAGCGTTGAGATCCCAGGGGGCCAGGGTGAAAAACTGTTTTTT.

The V call is TRBV6-1, the J call TRBJ1-1; D is perhaps TRBD1 (5 bases). V dropped 3 bases and J dropped 0 bases, with 11 bases sitting between them. CDR3 size: 15 residues. The V gene's germline CDR1 is MNHNS and CDR2 SASEGT. CDR3 sequence: CASSERQRMNTEAFF. The CDR3 DNA follows: TGTGCCAGCAGTGAGAGACAGAGGATGAACACTGAAGCTTTCTTT.

There are many counts of this clonotype. V and J are TRBV4-2 and TRBJ1-4; D call uncertain. In germline, CDR1 is LGHNA, CDR2 YNFKEQ. Trimming took 1 base from V and 5 from J, leaving 14 bases between them. This CDR3 is built from 16 residues. The CDR3, as DNA: TGTGCCAGCAGCCAAGCGAACGCGGAAAAAAATGAAAAACTGTTTTTT. Translating gives CASSQANAEKNEKLFF.

This clonotype was seen more than once but under ten times. V usage is TRBV3-1 and J usage is TRBJ2-2, with D hard to call. CDR3 length equals 15 residues. Trimming shortened V by 1 base and J by 4 bases, and 10 bases separated the two germline ends. Germline V gives CDR1 LGHDT, CDR2 YNNKEL (reference sequence). CDR3 nucleotide sequence: TGTGCCAGCAGCCAAGTCATCCCGGGCACCGGGGAGCTGTTTTTT. This translates into CASSQVIPGTGELFF.

In this sample, this clonotype turned up many times. V usage is TRBV20-1 and J usage is TRBJ2-7, with 7 bases aligning to TRBD1. The trim removed 5 bases at V and 0 bases at J, leaving 4 bases unmatched. This CDR3 spans 13 amino acids. From germline, CDR1 is DFQATT and CDR2 SNEGSKA (reference sequence). This CDR3 is CSAPDRSSYEQYF. CDR3 DNA: TGCAGTGCTCCGGACAGGAGCTCCTACGAGCAGTACTTC.

This clonotype appeared a few times. The V gene is TRBV7-9, the J gene TRBJ2-7; no reliable D call. The V gene's germline CDR1 is SEHNR and CDR2 FQNEAQ (reference sequence). The V gene lost 0 bases and the J gene lost 2 bases, with 8 bases spanning the gap. CDR3 length: 14 amino acids. CDR3 loop: CASSLAATTYEQYF. CDR3 sequence (DNA): TGTGCCAGCAGCTTAGCCGCCACGACCTACGAGCAGTACTTC.

This clonotype was found many times. The chain employs TRBV11-2 and TRBJ1-1; D is ambiguous. The CDR3 totals 13 residues. Trimming stripped 6 bases from V and 5 bases from J, with 13 bases between. The germline V gene has CDR1 SGHAT and CDR2 FQNNGV. In DNA form, the CDR3 reads TGTGCCAGCAGGGTGGGCCTGGGAACTGAAGCTTTCTTT. Translated, it gives CASRVGLGTEAFF.

The chain recombines TRBV29-1 with TRBJ2-7, with a possible D match to TRBD2 (5 bases). CDR1 and CDR2 from the germline V gene are SQVTM and ANQGSEA. The CDR3 runs 11 residues. V was pared by 4 bases and J by 2 bases, with 6 bases between. DNA of the CDR3: TGCAGCGTTGGGGAGACCTACGAGCAGTACTTC. It encodes CSVGETYEQYF.